This T cell receptor beta chain was obtained from a study of T cells after somatic rescue of genetic block. Clones were read by immunoSEQ multiplex PCR, and TCRdb kept only the in-frame ones, dropping some. The table includes around 70,000 clones, 80% to 95% detected once. This TCR came from a man aged 40-55 years. Sequencing was carried out using peripheral blood mononuclear cells (PBMCs).

The CDR3 nucleotides are TGTGCCAGCAACCTGTACAGGGGCTCGCCTGAAGCTTTCTTT. Protein product: CASNLYRGSPEAFF. The gene calls are TRBV6-5 and TRBJ1-1; the match to TRBD1 covers 7 bases. Germline lookup yields CDR1 MNHEY and CDR2 SVGAGI. This CDR3 contains 14 residues. The J segment lost 6 bases and the V segment lost 7 bases, leaving 11 bases of the junction unmatched.